What follows are 25 T cell receptor beta chains derived from one specimen sequenced in a study of shared clonotypes between healthy human individuals. Profiled with immunoSEQ multiplex PCR; TCRdb holds only in-frame clones, not every one. The sample records 180,000 or so clones, approximately 92% being singletons. Sequenced material: naive CD4+ T cells sorted from blood. Subset of the sample: CD45RA+ positively selected. The receptors were gathered from a young woman in good health.

This chain uses TRBV6-5 with TRBJ1-1; no clear D. From germline, CDR1 is MNHEY and CDR2 SVGAGI. This CDR3 is 15 amino acids long. Trimming shortened V by 2 bases and J by 8 bases, and 18 bases separated the two germline ends. The DNA for the CDR3 is TGTGCCAGCAGTTACAGGGCAGGCCCCGCGGGAGAAGCTTTCTTT. This encodes CASSYRAGPAGEAFF.

This chain uses TRBV6-5 with TRBJ2-7; 7 bases are a match to TRBD2. The length of the CDR3 is 15 residues. CDR1 is MNHEY, CDR2 SVGAGI, per germline. With 0 bases clipped from V and 2 bases from J, the junction kept 4 bases outside the gene matches. The CDR3 nucleotides are TGTGCCAGCAGTTACTCGGGGGGGAAAACCTACGAGCAGTACTTC. Protein: CASSYSGGKTYEQYF.

The chain joins TRBV5-1 to TRBJ2-3, with TRBD2 matching 9 bases. The germline gives CDR1 SGHRS, CDR2 YFSETQ. The CDR3 runs 16 residues. J was trimmed by 0 bases and V by 3 bases; bases with no gene match: 5. CDR3 DNA sequence: TGCGCCAGCAGCTCGTCTAGCGGGATGAGCACAGATACGCAGTATTTT. As protein: CASSSSSGMSTDTQYF.

The chain recombines TRBV27 with TRBJ2-1, with D possibly being TRBD1 (6 bases). The CDR3 is 11 amino acids. V was clipped by 2 bases and J by 10 bases, with 6 bases between them. Germline V CDR1 and CDR2: MNHEY, SMNVEV (reference sequence). For the CDR3, the DNA is TGTGCCAGCAGTTTACAGGGGGAGCAGTTCTTC. Translation: CASSLQGEQFF.

This chain links TRBV7-9 with TRBJ1-3; 9 bases line up with TRBD1. Per the germline V gene, CDR1 is SEHNR and CDR2 is FQNEAQ (reference sequence). The CDR3 contains 16 residues. Unmatched junction bases numbered 8, after V lost 4 bases and J lost 4 bases. CDR3: CASSSAGTGWGNTIYF. As DNA, the CDR3 is TGTGCCAGCAGCTCCGCCGGGACAGGGTGGGGAAACACCATATATTTT.

This chain connects TRBV5-1 to TRBJ2-1, with no clear D. Trimming pared 1 base from V and 5 bases from J, leaving 13 bases between. The CDR3 contains 15 residues. Germline lookup yields CDR1 SGHRS and CDR2 YFSETQ. DNA for the CDR3: TGCGCCAGCAGCTTGTATGTCGGACGGAACAATGAGCAGTTCTTC. Its protein is CASSLYVGRNNEQFF.

The chain uses TRBV28 and TRBJ2-7, with D hard to call. The germline CDR1 and CDR2 sequences are MDHEN and SYDVKM. The CDR3 runs 11 residues. V lost 6 bases and J 3 bases, leaving 6 bases between the germline ends. The CDR3 DNA is TGTGCCAGCAGGGGAATCTACGAGCAGTACTTC. Translating gives CASRGIYEQYF.

The chain carries TRBV30 and TRBJ1-1; no reliable D call. Deletions cut 3 bases from V and 4 bases from J, with 18 bases between. The CDR3 loop spans 15 amino acids. Germline V CDR1 and CDR2: GTSNPN, SVGIG (reference sequence). The CDR3 nucleotides read TGTGCCTGGAGAGGAAGGCCCCAGTGGTCCACTGAAGCTTTCTTT. Its protein product is CAWRGRPQWSTEAFF.

V gene TRBV28 combines with J gene TRBJ2-7; no definite D call. This CDR3 spans 12 amino acids. V gave up 3 bases and J gave up 2 bases, with 5 bases separating them. Germline lookup yields CDR1 MDHEN and CDR2 SYDVKM. CDR3 protein: CASSFPAYEQYF. CDR3 sequence (DNA): TGTGCCAGCAGTTTTCCCGCCTACGAGCAGTACTTC.

The chain joins TRBV27 to TRBJ2-7, with a weak D call TRBD2 (6 bases). Trimming removed 5 bases at V and 0 bases at J, with 20 bases between. Per the germline V gene, CDR1 is MNHEY and CDR2 is SMNVEV (reference sequence). This CDR3 spans 17 amino acids. The CDR3 bases are TGTGCCAGCAGTACCCTACGGGGGACCCAGAGCTCCTACGAGCAGTACTTC. This translates into CASSTLRGTQSSYEQYF.

The rearrangement joins TRBV6-5 to TRBJ2-2; 7 nucleotides agree with TRBD1. Trimming cost V 5 bases and J 8 bases; bases outside gene matches: 8. Germline CDR1 and CDR2: MNHEY and SVGAGI. This CDR3 is built from 14 residues. The CDR3 coding sequence is TGTGCCAGCAGTACCCCGGGACAGCTGGGGGAGCTGTTTTTT. This codes for CASSTPGQLGELFF.

This chain links TRBV5-6 with TRBJ2-7; TRBD2 aligns across 11 bases. The CDR3 loop spans 17 amino acids. Trimming removed 4 bases from V and 3 bases from J; junction bases left unmatched: 12. Germline V lookup: CDR1 SGHDT, CDR2 YYEEEE. CDR3 sequence (DNA): TGTGCCAGCAGCAACACTTTAGCGGGAGGGGTGCACTACGAGCAGTACTTC. This codes for CASSNTLAGGVHYEQYF.

The genes are TRBV5-1 and TRBJ2-5; perhaps TRBD1 as D (7 bases). Trimming pared 4 bases from V and 5 bases from J, leaving 18 bases between. Germline CDR1 SGHRS, CDR2 YFSETQ. The CDR3 contains 15 residues. DNA for the CDR3: TGCGCCAGCAGCGCGGGACAGAAGTCAAGCGAGACCCAGTACTTC. Protein sequence: CASSAGQKSSETQYF.

The chain links TRBV25-1 to TRBJ1-1, with 7 positions matching TRBD1. Germline V gene lookup returns CDR1 MGHDK and CDR2 SYGVNS. The V segment lost 4 bases and the J segment 3 bases; nucleotides outside the gene matches: 5. CDR3 size: 14 residues. CDR3 loop: CASSAEQGDTEAFF. The CDR3 DNA reads TGTGCCAGCAGTGCGGAGCAGGGGGACACTGAAGCTTTCTTT.

This chain joins TRBV18 and TRBJ2-3; no clear D gene. V lost 2 bases, J lost 1 base, and 4 bases lay in between. The germline V gene has CDR1 KGHSH and CDR2 LQKENI. The CDR3 is 13 residues long. DNA for the CDR3: TGTGCCAGCTCACCAAGAGGCACAGATACGCAGTATTTT. Translated: CASSPRGTDTQYF.

The rearrangement uses TRBV15 and TRBJ1-5; 8 bases line up with TRBD1. V trimming: 1 base; J trimming: 2 bases; junction bases outside the gene matches: 10. Germline values: CDR1 LNHNV, CDR2 YYDKDF (reference sequence). CDR3 length: 18 residues. This CDR3 is CATSRGARTGFGNQPQHF. CDR3 DNA sequence: TGTGCCACCAGCAGAGGGGCAAGGACAGGGTTCGGCAATCAGCCCCAGCATTTT.

The J gene is TRBJ2-1, the V gene TRBV19; the D gene is possibly TRBD2 (5 bases). Deletions cut 7 bases from V and 7 bases from J, with 17 bases between. The CDR3 totals 14 residues. Germline CDR1 LNHDA, CDR2 SQIVND (reference sequence). This CDR3 is CASMTTARANEQFF. The CDR3 DNA reads as TGTGCCAGTATGACGACTGCGCGGGCGAATGAGCAGTTCTTC.

This chain joins TRBV7-9 and TRBJ2-5; TRBD1 might be the D (5 bases). CDR1 is SEHNR, CDR2 FQNEAQ, per germline (reference sequence). V was clipped by 0 bases and J by 4 bases, with 12 bases between them. The CDR3 consists of 15 residues. Here the CDR3 reads CASSLAWGRVETQYF. Written as DNA, the CDR3 is TGTGCCAGCAGCTTAGCGTGGGGCAGGGTAGAGACCCAGTACTTC.

The chain uses TRBV18 and TRBJ1-4, with 9 bases that match TRBD1. The germline gives CDR1 KGHSH, CDR2 LQKENI. V lost 3 bases to trimming and J lost 5 bases; unmatched junction nucleotides: 4. This CDR3 has 15 amino acids. Here the CDR3 DNA reads TGTGCCAGCTCACCCGGACAGGGGCAGAATGAAAAACTGTTTTTT. Amino acid sequence: CASSPGQGQNEKLFF. Together with reference TRBV18 and TRBJ1-4, the CDR3 gives the full variable domain: NAGVMQNPRHLVRRRGQEARLRCSPMKGHSHVYWYRQLPEEGLKFMVYLQKENIIDESGMPKERFSAEFPKEGPSILRIQQVVRGDSAAYFCASSPGQGQNEKLFFGSGTQLSVL.

The V and J genes are TRBV5-1 and TRBJ2-5; 8 nucleotides agree with TRBD2. Germline loops: CDR1 SGHRS, CDR2 YFSETQ. The V and J ends lost 2 bases and 1 base, in that order; junction bases with no gene match: 4. CDR3 length equals 15 residues. The CDR3 nucleotides read TGCGCCAGCAGCTTACTAGCGGAGATCCAAGAGACCCAGTACTTC. Its translation is CASSLLAEIQETQYF.

The chain is built from TRBV18 and TRBJ2-5; 8 positions match TRBD2. The germline gives CDR1 KGHSH, CDR2 LQKENI. CDR3 length: 14 amino acids. Germline trimming cut 1 base from V and 4 bases from J; bases unmatched to any gene: 2. CDR3 region: CASSPLREGETQYF. The CDR3 region has the DNA TGTGCCAGCTCACCACTCCGGGAGGGAGAGACCCAGTACTTC.

The gene calls are TRBV18 and TRBJ1-5; the match to TRBD1 covers 9 bases. This CDR3 spans 18 amino acids. The germline gives CDR1 KGHSH, CDR2 LQKENI. V gave up 2 bases and J gave up 1 base; unmatched junction bases: 9. The CDR3 DNA follows: TGTGCCAGCTCACCAGAGACACAGGGGGCGCGAAGCAATCAGCCCCAGCATTTT. Translating gives CASSPETQGARSNQPQHF.

The rearrangement joins TRBV5-4 to TRBJ1-1, with TRBD1 matching 9 bases. The CDR3 is 16 residues long. Germline V gene lookup returns CDR1 SGHNT and CDR2 YYREEE (reference sequence). The V segment lost 3 bases and the J segment 6 bases; nucleotides outside the gene matches: 12. The CDR3 coding sequence is TGTGCCAGCAGCTCGGCCCTAACGGACAGGGGCCCTGAAGCTTTCTTT. This sequence encodes CASSSALTDRGPEAFF.

The chain uses TRBV18 and TRBJ2-1; TRBD2 matches 13 bases. V trimming: 3 bases; J trimming: 8 bases; junction bases outside the gene matches: 7. This CDR3 contains 16 residues. Germline V gives CDR1 KGHSH, CDR2 LQKENI. In DNA, the CDR3 is TGTGCCAGCTCACCTCGGACTAGCGGGAGTTTTGATGAGCAGTTCTTC. Protein product: CASSPRTSGSFDEQFF.

This clone was found a few times. J is TRBJ2-7 and V is TRBV4-2; TRBD2 is a possible D gene (6 bases). Trimming shortened V by 1 base and J by 7 bases, and 20 bases separated the two germline ends. CDR1 LGHNA and CDR2 YNFKEQ come from the germline V gene. This CDR3 has 16 residues. The DNA of the CDR3 is TGTGCCAGCAGCCAAGTTCGGGACGGGAGCTCGAAGGAGCAGTACTTC. This codes for CASSQVRDGSSKEQYF.